This TCR beta chain was captured in a study of beta chain features in type 1 diabetes. In the study overall: No patient-donor differences in age, gender, total cells or subset yield.

The authors reverse transcribed all of the isolated RNA, so sequencing captured expressed TCRB transcripts. Clones were sequenced by immunoSEQ multiplex PCR, and TCRdb holds only the in-frame ones, with some missing. The table includes almost 350,000 clones, approximately 10% detected once. A remark on this clone: Its antigen is not known. A much larger clone differs from this one at a single base, so this may be a read error.

General study results and limits: Type 1 diabetes patients had moderately but significantly shorter TCRB CDR3s in all four CD4+ subsets. Naive, central memory and Treg TCRB repertoires seemed to resemble each other more closely in patients than they did in healthy donors.

The clonotype comes from a young man with type 1 diabetes. The sequenced material came from central memory CD4+ T cells from blood.

The CDR3 DNA sequence: TGTGCCAGCAACGGGGGGAACACCGGGGAGCTGTTTTTT. It encodes CASNGGNTGELFF. The J gene is TRBJ2-2, the V gene TRBV9; D may be TRBD2 (6 bases). CDR3 length equals 13 residues. From germline, CDR1 is SGDLS and CDR2 YYNGEE. V lost 6 bases, J lost 1 base, and 7 bases lay in between. Looking up the rest from reference TRBV9 and TRBJ2-2 gives the full variable domain: DSGVTQTPKHLITATGQRVTLRCSPRSGDLSVYWYQQSLDQGLQFLIQYYNGEERAKGNILERFSAQQFPDLHSELNLSSLELGDSALYFCASNGGNTGELFFGEGSRLTVL.